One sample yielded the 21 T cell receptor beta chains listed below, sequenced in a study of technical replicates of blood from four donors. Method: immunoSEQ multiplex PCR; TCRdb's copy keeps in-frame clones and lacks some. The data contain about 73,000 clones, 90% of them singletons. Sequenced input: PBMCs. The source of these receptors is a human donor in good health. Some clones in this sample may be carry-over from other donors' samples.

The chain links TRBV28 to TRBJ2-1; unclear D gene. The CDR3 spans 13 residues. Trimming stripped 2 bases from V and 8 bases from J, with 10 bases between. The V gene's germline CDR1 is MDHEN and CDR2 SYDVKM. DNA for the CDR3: TGTGCCAGCAGTTTAGGGTTCCGGGATGAGCAGTTCTTC. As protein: CASSLGFRDEQFF.

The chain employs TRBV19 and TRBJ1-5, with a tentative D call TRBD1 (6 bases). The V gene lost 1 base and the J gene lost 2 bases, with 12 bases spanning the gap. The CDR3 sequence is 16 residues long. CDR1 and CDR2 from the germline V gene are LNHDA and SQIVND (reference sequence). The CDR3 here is CASSIAGKGGNQPQHF. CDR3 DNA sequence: TGTGCCAGTAGTATAGCAGGGAAGGGGGGCAATCAGCCCCAGCATTTT.

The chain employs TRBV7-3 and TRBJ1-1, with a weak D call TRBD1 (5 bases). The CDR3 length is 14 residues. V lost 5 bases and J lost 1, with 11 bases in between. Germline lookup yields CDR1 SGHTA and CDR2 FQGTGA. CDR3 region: CASSPGGKNTEAFF. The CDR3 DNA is TGTGCCAGCAGCCCCGGGGGAAAGAACACTGAAGCTTTCTTT.

CDR3 loop: CASSSGDFRDRGYEQYF. CDR3 in DNA: TGCGCCAGCAGCTCGGGAGACTTCCGGGACAGAGGATACGAGCAGTACTTC. The rearrangement links TRBV5-1 to TRBJ2-7, with a possible D match to TRBD1 (7 bases). The CDR3 is 17 amino acids. V lost 3 bases to trimming and J lost 4 bases, with 23 bases between them. Germline lookup yields CDR1 SGHRS and CDR2 YFSETQ.

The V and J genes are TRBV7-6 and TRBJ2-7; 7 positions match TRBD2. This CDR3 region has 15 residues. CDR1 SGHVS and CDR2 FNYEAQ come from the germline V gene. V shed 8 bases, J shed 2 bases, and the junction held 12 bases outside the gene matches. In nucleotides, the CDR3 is TGTGCCAGCCCTAACCTGGTAGCGGGCACCTACGAGCAGTACTTC. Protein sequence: CASPNLVAGTYEQYF. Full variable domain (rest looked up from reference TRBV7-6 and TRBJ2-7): GAGVSQSPRYKVTKRGQDVALRCDPISGHVSLYWYRQALGQGPEFLTYFNYEAQQDKSGLPNDRFSAERPEGSISTLTIQRTEQRDSAMYRCASPNLVAGTYEQYFGPGTRLTVT.

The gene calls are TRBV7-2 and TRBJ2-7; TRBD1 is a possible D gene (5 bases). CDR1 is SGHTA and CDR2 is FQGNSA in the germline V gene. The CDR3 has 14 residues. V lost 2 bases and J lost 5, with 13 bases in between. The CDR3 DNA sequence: TGTGCCAGCAGCTTATTTACAGGAACGGACGAGCAGTACTTC. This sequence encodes CASSLFTGTDEQYF. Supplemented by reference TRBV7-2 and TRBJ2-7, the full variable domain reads GAGVSQSPSNKVTEKGKDVELRCDPISGHTALYWYRQSLGQGLEFLIYFQGNSAPDKSGLPSDRFSAERTGGSVSTLTIQRTQQEDSAVYLCASSLFTGTDEQYFGPGTRLTVT.

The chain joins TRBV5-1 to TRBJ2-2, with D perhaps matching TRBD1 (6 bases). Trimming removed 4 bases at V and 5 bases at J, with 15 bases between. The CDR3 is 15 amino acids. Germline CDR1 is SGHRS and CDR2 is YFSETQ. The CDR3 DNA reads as TGCGCCAGCAGCGAATCCAACAGGGCTACCGGGGAGCTGTTTTTT. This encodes CASSESNRATGELFF. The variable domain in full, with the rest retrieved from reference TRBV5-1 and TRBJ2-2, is KAGVTQTPRYLIKTRGQQVTLSCSPISGHRSVSWYQQTPGQGLQFLFEYFSETQRNKGNFPGRFSGRQFSNSRSEMNVSTLELGDSALYLCASSESNRATGELFFGEGSRLTVL.

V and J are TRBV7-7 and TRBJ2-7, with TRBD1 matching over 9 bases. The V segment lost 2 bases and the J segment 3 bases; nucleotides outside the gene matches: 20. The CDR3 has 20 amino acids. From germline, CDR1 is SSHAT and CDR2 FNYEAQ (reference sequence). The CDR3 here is CASSLTGGAGGSLVIYEQYF. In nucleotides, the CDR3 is TGTGCCAGCAGCTTAACAGGGGGCGCGGGTGGGTCCCTAGTCATCTACGAGCAGTACTTC. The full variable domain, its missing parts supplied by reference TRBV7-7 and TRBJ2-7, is GAGVSQSPRYKVTKRGQDVTLRCDPISSHATLYWYQQALGQGPEFLTYFNYEAQPDKSGLPSDRFSAERPEGSISTLTIQRTEQRDSAMYRCASSLTGGAGGSLVIYEQYFGPGTRLTVT.

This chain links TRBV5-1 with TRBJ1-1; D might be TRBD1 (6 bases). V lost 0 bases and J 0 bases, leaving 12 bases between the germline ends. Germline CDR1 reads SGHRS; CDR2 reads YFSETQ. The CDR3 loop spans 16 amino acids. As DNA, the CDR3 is TGCGCCAGCAGCTTGGGCAGGGGACGTTTGAACACTGAAGCTTTCTTT. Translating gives CASSLGRGRLNTEAFF.

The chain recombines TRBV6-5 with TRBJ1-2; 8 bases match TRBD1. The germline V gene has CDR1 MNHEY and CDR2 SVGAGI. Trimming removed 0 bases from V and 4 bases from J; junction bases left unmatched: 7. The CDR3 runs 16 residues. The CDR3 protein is CASSYSGGQGGYGYTF. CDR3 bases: TGTGCCAGCAGTTACTCAGGAGGACAGGGCGGCTATGGCTACACCTTC.

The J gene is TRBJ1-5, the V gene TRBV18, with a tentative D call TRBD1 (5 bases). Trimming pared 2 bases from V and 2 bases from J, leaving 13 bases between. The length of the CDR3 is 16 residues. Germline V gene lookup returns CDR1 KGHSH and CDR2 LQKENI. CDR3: CASSPTMGGGNQPQHF. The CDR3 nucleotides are TGTGCCAGCTCACCAACTATGGGAGGGGGCAATCAGCCCCAGCATTTT.

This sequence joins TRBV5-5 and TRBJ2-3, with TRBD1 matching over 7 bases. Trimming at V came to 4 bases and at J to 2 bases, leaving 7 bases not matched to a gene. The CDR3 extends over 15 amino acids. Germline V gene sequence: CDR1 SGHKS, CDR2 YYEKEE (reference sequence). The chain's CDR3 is CASSGTGDPTDTQYF. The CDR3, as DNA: TGTGCCAGCAGCGGAACAGGGGACCCCACAGATACGCAGTATTTT.

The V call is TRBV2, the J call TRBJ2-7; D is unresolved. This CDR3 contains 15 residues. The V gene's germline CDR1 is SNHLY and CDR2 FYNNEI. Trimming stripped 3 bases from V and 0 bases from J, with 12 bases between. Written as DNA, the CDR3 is TGTGCCAGCAGTGAGGTCAGTATCCGCTCCTACGAGCAGTACTTC. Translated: CASSEVSIRSYEQYF. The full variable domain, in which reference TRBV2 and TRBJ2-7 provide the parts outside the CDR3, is EPEVTQTPSHQVTQMGQEVILRCVPISNHLYFYWYRQILGQKVEFLVSFYNNEISEKSEIFDDQFSVERPDGSNFTLKIRSTKLEDSAMYFCASSEVSIRSYEQYFGPGTRLTVT.

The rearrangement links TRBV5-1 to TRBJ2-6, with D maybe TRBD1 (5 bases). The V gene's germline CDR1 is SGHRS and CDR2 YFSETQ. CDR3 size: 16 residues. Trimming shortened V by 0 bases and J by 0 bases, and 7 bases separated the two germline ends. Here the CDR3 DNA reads TGCGCCAGCAGCTTGGGACAGTCCTCTGGGGCCAACGTCCTGACTTTC. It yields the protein CASSLGQSSGANVLTF.

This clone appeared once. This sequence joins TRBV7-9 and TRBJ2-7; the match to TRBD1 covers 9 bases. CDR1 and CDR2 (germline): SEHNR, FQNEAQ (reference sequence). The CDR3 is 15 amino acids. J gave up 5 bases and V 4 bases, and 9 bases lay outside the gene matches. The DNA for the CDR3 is TGTGCCAGCAGCTCCCATGGACAGGGGTTCAACGAGCAGTACTTC. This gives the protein CASSSHGQGFNEQYF.

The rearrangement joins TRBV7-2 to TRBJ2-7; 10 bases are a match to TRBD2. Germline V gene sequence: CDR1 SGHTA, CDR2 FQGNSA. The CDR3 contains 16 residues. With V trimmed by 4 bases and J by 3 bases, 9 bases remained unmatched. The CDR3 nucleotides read TGTGCCAGCAGCTCCCGCGCCGCTAGCGGGGGCTACGAGCAGTACTTC. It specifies CASSSRAASGGYEQYF.

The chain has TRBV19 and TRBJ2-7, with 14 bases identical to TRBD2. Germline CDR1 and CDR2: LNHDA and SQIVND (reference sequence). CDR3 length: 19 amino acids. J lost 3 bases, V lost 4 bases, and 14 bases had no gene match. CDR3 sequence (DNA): TGTGCCAGTAGTACCCTCGGGACTAGCGGGAGCAACTATCACTACGAGCAGTACTTC. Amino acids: CASSTLGTSGSNYHYEQYF.

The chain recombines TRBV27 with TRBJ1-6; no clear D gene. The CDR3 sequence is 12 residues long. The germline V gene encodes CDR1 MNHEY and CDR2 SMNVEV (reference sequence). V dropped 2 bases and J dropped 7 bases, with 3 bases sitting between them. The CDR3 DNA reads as TGTGCCAGCAGTTTAATAAATTCACCCCTCCACTTT. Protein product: CASSLINSPLHF.

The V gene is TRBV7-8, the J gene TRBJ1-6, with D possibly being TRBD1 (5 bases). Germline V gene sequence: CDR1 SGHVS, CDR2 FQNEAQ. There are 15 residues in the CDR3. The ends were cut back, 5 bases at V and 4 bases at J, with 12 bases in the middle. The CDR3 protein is CASSTLQGYNSPLHF. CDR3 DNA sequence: TGTGCCAGCAGCACGCTCCAGGGTTATAATTCACCCCTCCACTTT.

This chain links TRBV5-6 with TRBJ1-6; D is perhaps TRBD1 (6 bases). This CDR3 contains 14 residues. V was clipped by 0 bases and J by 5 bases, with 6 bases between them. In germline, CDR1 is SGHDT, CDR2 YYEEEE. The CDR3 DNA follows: TGTGCCAGCAGCTTGGGACAGGATAATTCACCCCTCCACTTT. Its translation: CASSLGQDNSPLHF.

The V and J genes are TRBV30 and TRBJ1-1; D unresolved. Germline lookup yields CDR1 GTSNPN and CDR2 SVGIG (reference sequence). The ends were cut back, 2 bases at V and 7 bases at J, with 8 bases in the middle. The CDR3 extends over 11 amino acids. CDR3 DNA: TGTGCCTGGAGTAGGGAGGTTGAAGCTTTCTTT. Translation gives CAWSREVEAFF.